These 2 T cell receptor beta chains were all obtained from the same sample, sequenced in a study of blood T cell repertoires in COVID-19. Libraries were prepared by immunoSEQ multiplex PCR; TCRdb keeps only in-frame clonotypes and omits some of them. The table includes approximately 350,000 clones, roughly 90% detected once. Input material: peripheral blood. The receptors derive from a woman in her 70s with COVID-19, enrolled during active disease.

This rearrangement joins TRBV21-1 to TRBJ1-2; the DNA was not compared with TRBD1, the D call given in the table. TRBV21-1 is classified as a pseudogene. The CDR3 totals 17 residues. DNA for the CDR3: TGTGCCAGCAGCAAAACCCCGTTAGGACAGGGGGTAGGTGGCTACACCTTC. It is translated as CASSKTPLGQGVGGYTF.

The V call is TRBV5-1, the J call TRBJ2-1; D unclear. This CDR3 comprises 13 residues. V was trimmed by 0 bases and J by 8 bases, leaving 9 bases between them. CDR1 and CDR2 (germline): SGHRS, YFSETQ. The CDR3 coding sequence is TGCGCCAGCAGCTTGGCCTTTGAGTATGAGCAGTTCTTC. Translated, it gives CASSLAFEYEQFF.